Here is one TCR beta chain with its context. What it recognizes is unknown. Around 490 nanograms of biopsy DNA per sample underwent TCRB immunosequencing. Sequenced by immunoSEQ multiplex PCR; TCRdb stores in-frame clones only, minus some. The profile shows about 3,800 clones, roughly four fifths of them singletons. Trimming took off 1 base at V and 7 bases at J, with 8 bases between the two ends. This CDR3 has 12 residues. CDR1 SGHDT and CDR2 YYEEEE come from the germline V gene. The record originates from a study of T cell repertoires in ileal Crohn's disease. The overall study: About half received postoperative treatment, about a dozen with thiopurines and approximately 19 anti-TNF.

Study outcomes and limitations: Mucosal expansions were suggested to be mainly CD8 T cells. All patients with clonality above 26.8% had endoscopic recurrence.

The rearrangement links TRBV5-6 to TRBJ1-2; D may be TRBD1 (5 bases). The sequenced sample was ileal tissue. The TCR sequence derives from an adult with Crohn's disease. CDR3 sequence (DNA): TGTGCCAGCAGCTTGAGGGGCCGTGGCTACACCTTC. This gives the protein CASSLRGRGYTF.